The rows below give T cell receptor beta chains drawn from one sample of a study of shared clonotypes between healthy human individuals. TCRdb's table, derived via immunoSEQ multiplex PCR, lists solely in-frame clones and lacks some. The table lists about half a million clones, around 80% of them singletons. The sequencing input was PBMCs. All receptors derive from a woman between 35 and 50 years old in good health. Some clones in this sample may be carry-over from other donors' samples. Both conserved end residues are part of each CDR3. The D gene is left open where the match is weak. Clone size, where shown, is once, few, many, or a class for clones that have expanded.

CDR3aa: CASSLVGAGEKLFF
CDR3nt: TGCGCCAGCAGCTTGGTAGGTGCTGGTGAAAAACTGTTTTTT
d_gene: -
v_gene: TRBV5-1
abundance: once
j_gene: TRBJ1-4

CDR3aa: CASSLEVTMNTEAFF
CDR3nt: TGTGCCAGCAGCTTAGAAGTCACTATGAACACTGAAGCTTTCTTT
d_gene: -
v_gene: TRBV7-9
abundance: -
j_gene: TRBJ1-1

CDR3aa: CASSSSGRGETQYF
CDR3nt: TGTGCCAGCAGCTCCTCGGGGCGCGGAGAGACCCAGTACTTC
d_gene: -
v_gene: TRBV2
abundance: -
j_gene: TRBJ2-5

CDR3aa: CASSPLVGLSGNTIYF
CDR3nt: TGTGCCAGCAGCCCTCTAGTGGGCCTTTCTGGAAACACCATATATTTT
d_gene: -
v_gene: TRBV9
abundance: -
j_gene: TRBJ1-3

CDR3aa: CASSTVRGPSNQPQHF
CDR3nt: TGTGCCAGCAGTACCGTAAGGGGGCCTAGCAATCAGCCCCAGCATTTT
d_gene: TRBD1
v_gene: TRBV28
abundance: -
j_gene: TRBJ1-5

CDR3aa: CASSQDLAGAEAFF
CDR3nt: TGTGCCAGCAGCCAAGATCTTGCCGGGGCTGAAGCTTTCTTT
d_gene: -
v_gene: TRBV4-2
abundance: -
j_gene: TRBJ1-1

CDR3aa: CASSRDRAYGYTF
CDR3nt: TGTGCCAGCAGTCGTGACAGGGCCTATGGCTACACCTTC
d_gene: TRBD1
v_gene: TRBV6-6
abundance: -
j_gene: TRBJ1-2

CDR3aa: CASSLSRDRPSLASYEQYF
CDR3nt: TGCGCCAGCAGCTTGTCCCGGGACAGACCATCCTTGGCCTCCTACGAGCAGTACTTC
d_gene: TRBD1
v_gene: TRBV5-1
abundance: many
j_gene: TRBJ2-7

CDR3aa: CASSAILFEQYF
CDR3nt: TGTGCCAGCTCCGCCATTTTGTTCGAGCAGTACTTC
d_gene: -
v_gene: TRBV28
abundance: -
j_gene: TRBJ2-7

CDR3aa: CASSFNGQGNTGELFF
CDR3nt: TGCGCCAGCAGCTTTAATGGACAGGGGAACACCGGGGAGCTGTTTTTT
d_gene: TRBD1
v_gene: TRBV5-1
abundance: many
j_gene: TRBJ2-2